Following are 26 T cell receptor beta chains from one sample sequenced in a study of T cell responses to AZD1222 COVID-19 vaccine. Here immunoSEQ multiplex PCR was the method, and the copy in TCRdb shows in-frame clones only, minus some. There are some 98,000 clones in the sample; about nine tenths occur only once, and around a sixth lies in the top ten. The sample was peripheral blood, taken 28 days after the second AZD1222 dose. The receptors were gathered from an adult who received the AZD1222 COVID-19 vaccine.

This chain uses TRBV11-2 with TRBJ1-5; D remains ambiguous. The CDR3 totals 15 residues. Germline CDR1 reads SGHAT; CDR2 reads FQNNGV. The V end lost 1 base, the J end lost 7 bases, and 14 bases lay between the germline ends. This CDR3 is CASSLGGSSGQPQHF. For the CDR3, the DNA is TGTGCCAGCAGCTTAGGGGGAAGTTCTGGCCAGCCCCAGCATTTT.

This rearrangement joins TRBV2 to TRBJ2-7; D tentatively fits TRBD1 or TRBD2 (5 bases each). The V gene lost 10 bases and the J gene lost 3 bases, with 13 bases spanning the gap. Per the germline V gene, CDR1 is SNHLY and CDR2 is FYNNEI. The CDR3 sequence is 12 residues long. CDR3 residues: CAIGTLGYEQYF. CDR3 bases: TGTGCCATCGGGACCCTCGGCTACGAGCAGTACTTC.

The V and J genes are TRBV5-1 and TRBJ2-3, with 7 bases matching TRBD1. This CDR3 has 15 residues. V gave up 5 bases and J gave up 4 bases; unmatched junction bases: 10. The V gene's germline CDR1 is SGHRS and CDR2 YFSETQ. CDR3 in amino acids: CASRGGRGNSDTQYF. The CDR3 nucleotides read TGCGCCAGCAGAGGGGGCCGGGGTAACTCAGATACGCAGTATTTT.

This clone came up once. Other DNA sequences within the sample encode an identical CDR3. J is TRBJ1-2 and V is TRBV18, with no clear D. The germline V and J ends were trimmed by 0 bases and 8 bases, with 10 bases remaining between them. This CDR3 spans 13 amino acids. Germline V gene data show CDR1 as KGHSH and CDR2 as LQKENI. For the CDR3, the DNA is TGTGCCAGCTCACCACCGGCGGGAAACGGCTACACCTTC. Translation gives CASSPPAGNGYTF.

The count of this clone is one. This chain connects TRBV4-1 to TRBJ2-3, with 9 bases identical to TRBD2. This CDR3 spans 17 amino acids. Trimming at V came to 0 bases and at J to 0 bases, leaving 4 bases not matched to a gene. Germline CDR1 reads MGHRA; CDR2 reads YSYEKL. The CDR3 sequence: CASSQDHGTSSTDTQYF. For the CDR3, the DNA is TGCGCCAGCAGCCAAGATCACGGGACTAGCAGCACAGATACGCAGTATTTT.

This chain joins TRBV3-1 (or the pseudogene TRBV3-2) and TRBJ1-1; the D gene is possibly TRBD1 (6 bases). The CDR3 is 14 amino acids. Trimming took off 1 base at V and 6 bases at J, with 12 bases between the two ends. The germline gives CDR1 LGHDT, CDR2 YNNKEL (reference sequence). The CDR3 DNA follows: TGTGCCAGCAGCCAAGGTCGACAGGTCTCTGAAGCTTTCTTT. It yields the protein CASSQGRQVSEAFF.

Written as DNA, the CDR3 is TGTGCCTGGAGTGTTCAGGACAATCAGCCCCAGCATTTT. Translating gives CAWSVQDNQPQHF. The genes are TRBV30 and TRBJ1-5; the D is unclear. Germline V CDR1 and CDR2: GTSNPN, SVGIG (reference sequence). V gave up 0 bases and J gave up 3 bases, with 6 bases separating them. This CDR3 has 13 amino acids. Supplemented by reference TRBV30 and TRBJ1-5, the full variable domain reads SQTIHQWPATLVQPVGSPLSLECTVEGTSNPNLYWYRQAAGRGLQLLFYSVGIGQISSEVPQNLSASRPQDRQFILSSKKLLLSDSGFYLCAWSVQDNQPQHFGDGTRLSIL.

The V and J genes are TRBV5-1 and TRBJ1-1; tentative D call: TRBD1 (5 bases). Germline V gives CDR1 SGHRS, CDR2 YFSETQ. V lost 7 bases, J lost 4 bases, and 17 bases lay in between. The CDR3 sequence is 14 residues long. The CDR3 DNA reads TGCGCCAGCGCTAGGTCAGGGATGAGCACTGAAGCTTTCTTT. Amino acid sequence: CASARSGMSTEAFF.

This sequence joins TRBV27 and TRBJ2-2; tentative D call: TRBD2 (5 bases). Trimming shortened V by 7 bases and J by 1 base, and 16 bases separated the two germline ends. Per the germline V gene, CDR1 is MNHEY and CDR2 is SMNVEV (reference sequence). The CDR3 has 16 amino acids. The CDR3 spells CASNPLGSGNTGELFF. The CDR3 coding sequence is TGTGCCAGCAACCCTCTAGGGAGTGGGAACACCGGGGAGCTGTTTTTT.

This sequence joins TRBV4-2 and TRBJ2-7; tentative D call: TRBD2 (6 bases). The germline V and J ends were trimmed by 3 bases and 3 bases, with 9 bases remaining between them. CDR1 is LGHNA, CDR2 YNFKEQ, per germline. The CDR3 totals 13 residues. This chain's CDR3 is CASSQEGFYEQYF. In DNA, the CDR3 is TGTGCCAGCAGCCAGGAGGGTTTCTACGAGCAGTACTTC.

The chain combines TRBV5-6 with TRBJ2-7, with a possible D match to TRBD2 (5 bases). Trimming stripped 3 bases from V and 4 bases from J, with 11 bases between. Per germline, CDR1 SGHDT and CDR2 YYEEEE. This CDR3 comprises 13 residues. The CDR3 protein is CASSSGIPYEQYF. The CDR3 region has the DNA TGTGCCAGCAGCTCCGGGATTCCTTACGAGCAGTACTTC.

The chain employs TRBV19 and TRBJ2-7; D not certain. The ends were cut back, 4 bases at V and 0 bases at J, with 16 bases in the middle. Germline V gene sequence: CDR1 LNHDA, CDR2 SQIVND (reference sequence). The CDR3 runs 16 residues. The CDR3 DNA is TGTGCCAGTAGTAGCCCCCCGGAGAACCTCTCCTACGAGCAGTACTTC. This codes for CASSSPPENLSYEQYF.

This clone was seen a single time. The J gene is TRBJ2-2, the V gene TRBV5-1; a weak D match, TRBD2 (6 bases). Per the germline V gene, CDR1 is SGHRS and CDR2 is YFSETQ. Trimming removed 1 base from V and 5 bases from J, with 18 bases in between. This CDR3 is built from 17 residues. CDR3 residues: CASSLLVSGDRTGELFF. CDR3 nucleotide sequence: TGCGCCAGCAGCTTGTTGGTTTCGGGAGACCGGACCGGGGAGCTGTTTTTT.

The V call is TRBV18, the J call TRBJ2-1; the match to TRBD1 covers 9 bases. The CDR3 sequence is 15 residues long. Germline CDR1 KGHSH, CDR2 LQKENI. Losses at the gene ends were 6 bases for V and 6 bases for J; bases not matched to a gene: 9. CDR3 in DNA: TGTGCCAGCTCGCAGGGACAGGGAAAGATCAATGAGCAGTTCTTC. Translation: CASSQGQGKINEQFF.

The gene calls are TRBV5-4 and TRBJ2-3, with 12 bases aligning to TRBD2. Losses at the gene ends were 0 bases for V and 2 bases for J; bases not matched to a gene: 4. The CDR3 has 17 amino acids. Germline V lookup: CDR1 SGHNT, CDR2 YYREEE (reference sequence). The CDR3 DNA reads TGTGCCAGCAGCTTGGGCCTAGCGGGAGGGCTCACAGATACGCAGTATTTT. Translation: CASSLGLAGGLTDTQYF. Full variable domain (missing parts from reference TRBV5-4 and TRBJ2-3): ETGVTQSPTHLIKTRGQQVTLRCSSQSGHNTVSWYQQALGQGPQFIFQYYREEENGRGNFPPRFSGLQFPNYSSELNVNALELDDSALYLCASSLGLAGGLTDTQYFGPGTRLTVL.

This rearrangement joins TRBV19 to TRBJ1-1; maybe TRBD1 (6 bases). The CDR3 consists of 13 residues. Per germline, CDR1 LNHDA and CDR2 SQIVND (reference sequence). The V end lost 6 bases, the J end lost 1 base, and 9 bases lay between the germline ends. CDR3 coding DNA: TGTGCCAGTAGCACACAGGGGAACACTGAAGCTTTCTTT. Its protein is CASSTQGNTEAFF.

The rearrangement links TRBV6-5 to TRBJ1-5; D gene ambiguous. There are 12 residues in the CDR3. V lost 8 bases, J lost 9 bases, and 14 bases lay in between. Germline V CDR1 and CDR2: MNHEY, SVGAGI. In DNA form, the CDR3 reads TGTGCCAGCGGCGCCAGGATCTCGCCCCAGCATTTT. It specifies CASGARISPQHF.

A single count supports this clone. The V call is TRBV30, the J call TRBJ1-3, with D possibly matching TRBD1 (6 bases). The CDR3 loop spans 15 amino acids. The V end was cut by 4 bases, the J end by 1 base, with 14 bases between. Per the germline V gene, CDR1 is GTSNPN and CDR2 is SVGIG (reference sequence). The CDR3 DNA follows: TGTGCCTGGAAGCCCTCGGGGGCGTCTGGAAACACCATATATTTT. Amino acid sequence: CAWKPSGASGNTIYF.

The CDR3 DNA reads TGTGCCAGCAGCAATGTGCTTGGACTAGCGAGGGGTTACAATGAGCAGTTCTTC. It translates to CASSNVLGLARGYNEQFF. This chain links TRBV21-1 with TRBJ2-1; no check of the table's D call, TRBD2, against the DNA was made. TRBV21-1 is noted as a pseudogene. The CDR3 sequence is 18 residues long.

The V and J genes are TRBV9 and TRBJ2-3; D perhaps matches TRBD1 (6 bases). The V end lost 2 bases, the J end lost 2 bases, and 24 bases lay between the germline ends. The CDR3 has 19 residues. Germline CDR1 reads SGDLS; CDR2 reads YYNGEE. As DNA, the CDR3 is TGTGCCAGCAGCGTCTGGGCGACAGGCGGCCCTGACGCCACAGATACGCAGTATTTT. The encoded protein is CASSVWATGGPDATDTQYF.

The genes are TRBV5-1 and TRBJ1-5, with TRBD1 matching over 7 bases. Looked up from germline, CDR1 is SGHRS and CDR2 is YFSETQ. The V gene end was trimmed by 0 bases and the J gene end by 7 bases; junction bases not matched to a gene: 7. The length of the CDR3 is 15 residues. The CDR3 loop is CASSLVAGGNQPQHF. In nucleotides, the CDR3 is TGCGCCAGCAGCTTGGTGGCAGGGGGAAACCAGCCCCAGCATTTT.

The rearrangement joins TRBV5-4 to TRBJ2-7; 12 positions agree with TRBD1. The germline V gene encodes CDR1 SGHNT and CDR2 YYREEE (reference sequence). Trimming cost V 5 bases and J 5 bases; bases outside gene matches: 11. This CDR3 comprises 16 residues. CDR3 in amino acids: CASRRNRDRGQDEQYF. Written as DNA, the CDR3 is TGTGCCAGCAGGAGAAACCGGGACAGGGGGCAGGACGAGCAGTACTTC.

This chain joins TRBV10-3 and TRBJ2-7; 10 nucleotides line up with TRBD1. The CDR3 totals 14 residues. The ends lost 4 bases at V and 7 bases at J; junction bases unmatched: 7. CDR1 and CDR2 from the germline V gene are ENHRY and SYGVKD. The CDR3 loop is CAISGETGGNEQYF. The CDR3, as DNA: TGTGCCATCAGTGGGGAGACAGGGGGCAATGAGCAGTACTTC.

This sequence joins TRBV28 and TRBJ2-1; TRBD2 aligns across 7 bases. V was clipped by 5 bases and J by 3 bases; unmatched bases: 16. Germline loops: CDR1 MDHEN, CDR2 SYDVKM. The CDR3 is 18 residues long. The CDR3 coding sequence is TGTGCCAGCAGTCCTTGGGGAGGTAGTGGGAGGGACTACAATGAGCAGTTCTTC. Residues: CASSPWGGSGRDYNEQFF.

The chain has TRBV5-1 and TRBJ2-7; 9 bases align to TRBD1. Trimming took 7 bases from V and 3 from J; bases not matched to a gene: 14. The CDR3 has 16 amino acids. Germline V CDR1 and CDR2: SGHRS, YFSETQ. CDR3 sequence: CASRYLPGQGDYEQYF. DNA for the CDR3: TGCGCCAGCCGTTACCTCCCGGGACAGGGAGACTACGAGCAGTACTTC. Drawing the rest from reference TRBV5-1 and TRBJ2-7, the complete variable domain is KAGVTQTPRYLIKTRGQQVTLSCSPISGHRSVSWYQQTPGQGLQFLFEYFSETQRNKGNFPGRFSGRQFSNSRSEMNVSTLELGDSALYLCASRYLPGQGDYEQYFGPGTRLTVT.

This clone was recorded only once. The chain links TRBV21-1 to TRBJ2-1; no check of the table's D call, TRBD1, against the DNA was made. TRBV21-1 is recorded as a pseudogene. The CDR3 runs 12 residues. CDR3 residues: CASSPHRHEQFF. The CDR3 DNA is TGTGCCAGCAGCCCCCACAGGCATGAGCAGTTCTTC.